Listed below are T cell receptor beta chains from one sample, sequenced in a study of cytomegalovirus exposure and HLA in healthy donors. Sequencing was performed with immunoSEQ multiplex PCR; in TCRdb, only in-frame clones are kept and a portion is missing. The sample yields approximately 140,000 clones, roughly 80% seen once. The specimen sequenced was PBMCs. The receptors shown here come from a man aged 35 to 55 in good health and CMV-seropositive. Each CDR3 is given with its conserved first and last residue. D genes are given only for firm matches. Not all rows give a size; the values are once, few, many and, for expanded clones, a class.

>NA|TRBJ1-2|TRBV2|NA
CASTLLSSGYTF
TGTGCCAGCACACTCCTATCGAGCGGCTACACCTTC
>NA|TRBJ2-3|TRBV27|NA
CASSFREITDTQYF
TGTGCCAGCAGTTTTCGGGAAATCACAGATACGCAGTATTTT
>NA|TRBJ2-7|TRBV6-1|NA
CASRERTERGEQYF
TGTGCCAGCAGAGAAAGGACAGAACGGGGCGAGCAGTACTTC
>NA|TRBJ1-3|TRBV10-2|NA
CASSDRGGNTIYF
TGCGCCAGCAGTGACAGGGGTGGAAACACCATATATTTT
>TRBD2|TRBJ2-5|TRBV9|NA
CASSVVGVSGARETQYF
TGTGCCAGCAGCGTAGTGGGGGTTAGCGGGGCCCGGGAGACCCAGTACTTC
>NA|TRBJ1-1|TRBV2|NA
CASSQGSLTEAFF
TGTGCCAGCAGTCAGGGGAGCCTGACTGAAGCTTTCTTT
>NA|TRBJ2-7|TRBV9|NA
CASSPMADVLYEQYF
TGTGCCAGCAGCCCGATGGCGGATGTCTTATACGAGCAGTACTTC
>NA|TRBJ1-4|TRBV5-1|NA
CASSLGAAPNEKLFF
TGCGCCAGCAGCTTGGGGGCAGCTCCTAATGAAAAACTGTTTTTT
>TRBD2|TRBJ2-7|TRBV6-5|NA
CASSYSRLADYEQYF
TGTGCCAGCAGTTACTCGAGACTAGCGGACTACGAGCAGTACTTC
>NA|TRBJ1-2|TRBV5-1|NA
CASSLLSRVANYGYTF
TGCGCCAGCAGCTTACTGTCCAGGGTTGCGAACTATGGCTACACCTTC
>NA|TRBJ1-1|TRBV7-8|NA
CASILKGAGRAFF
TGTGCCAGCATCCTTAAGGGAGCGGGGAGAGCTTTCTTT
>NA|TRBJ2-7|TRBV28|once
CASSAVNYEQYF
TGTGCCAGCAGTGCGGTCAATTACGAGCAGTACTTC
>NA|TRBJ1-1|TRBV6-5|NA
CASRTTGMNTEAFF
TGTGCCAGCAGAACGACAGGAATGAACACTGAAGCTTTCTTT
>TRBD2|TRBJ2-5|TRBV7-8|NA
CASSSQRRGTSGRRGETQYF
TGTGCCAGCAGCTCCCAGCGGAGGGGGACTAGCGGGAGGAGAGGAGAGACCCAGTACTTC
>NA|TRBJ2-1|TRBV9|NA
CASSVAGGNEQFF
TGTGCCAGCAGCGTAGCCGGCGGCAATGAGCAGTTCTTC
>TRBD2|TRBJ2-7|TRBV30|NA
CAWSSSGRFTYEQYF
TGTGCCTGGAGTAGCAGCGGGAGGTTTACCTACGAGCAGTACTTC
>NA|TRBJ2-7|TRBV2|NA
CASMTPGTPYEQYF
TGTGCCAGCATGACTCCCGGGACACCCTACGAGCAGTACTTC
>NA|TRBJ2-5|TRBV5-6|NA
CASSSQETQYF
TGTGCCAGCAGCTCGCAAGAGACCCAGTACTTC
>TRBD2|TRBJ2-2|TRBV7-9|NA
CASSFRSGRTHTGELFF
TGTGCCAGCAGCTTTCGTAGCGGGAGGACACATACCGGGGAGCTGTTTTTT
>TRBD2|TRBJ2-1|TRBV14|NA
CASSQGSGKPYNEQFF
TGTGCCAGCAGCCAAGGGAGCGGGAAACCCTACAATGAGCAGTTCTTC
>NA|TRBJ2-1|TRBV9|NA
CASSPEGPSGYEQFF
TGTGCCAGCAGCCCCGAAGGTCCGTCGGGATATGAGCAGTTCTTC
>TRBD2|TRBJ2-3|TRBV9|few
CASRGGTATDTQYF
TGTGCCAGCAGGGGAGGGACTGCCACAGATACGCAGTATTTT
>NA|TRBJ1-1|TRBV28|NA
CASCDNTEAFF
TGTGCCAGCTGCGATAACACTGAAGCTTTCTTT
>NA|TRBJ2-1|TRBV5-1|NA
CASSLYQVDEQFF
TGCGCCAGCAGCTTGTACCAGGTCGATGAGCAGTTCTTC
>NA|TRBJ2-1|TRBV16|NA
CASSQSGGSFVEDEQFF
TGTGCCAGCAGCCAAAGTGGAGGGAGTTTCGTCGAGGATGAGCAGTTCTTC
>NA|TRBJ1-2|TRBV28|NA
CASSGPDSSNYGYTF
TGTGCCAGCAGTGGCCCCGACAGTTCTAACTATGGCTACACCTTC
>NA|TRBJ2-3|TRBV5-6|NA
CASSPALAWSLDGDTQYF
TGTGCCAGCAGCCCTGCCTTAGCTTGGTCCTTGGATGGAGATACGCAGTATTTT
>TRBD1|TRBJ1-2|TRBV28|few
CASSSGTGTSGYTF
TGTGCCAGCAGTTCCGGGACAGGGACCTCCGGCTACACCTTC
>TRBD1|TRBJ1-1|TRBV18|few
CASSPGQGTEAFF
TGTGCCAGCTCACCCGGACAGGGCACTGAAGCTTTCTTT
>NA|TRBJ1-5|TRBV28|NA
CASSFPGAPLAQHF
TGTGCCAGCAGTTTCCCAGGGGCCCCTTTAGCCCAGCATTTT
>NA|TRBJ1-5|TRBV7-9|NA
CASSERWGGQPQHF
TGTGCCAGCAGCGAAAGGTGGGGGGGACAGCCCCAGCATTTT
>NA|TRBJ1-1|TRBV9|NA
CASSAGIKNTEAFF
TGTGCCAGCAGCGCAGGTATAAAGAACACTGAAGCTTTCTTT
>NA|TRBJ1-1|TRBV7-3|NA
CASSLTGDTEAFF
TGTGCCAGCAGCTTAACGGGAGACACTGAAGCTTTCTTT
>NA|TRBJ2-2|TRBV14|NA
CASSQGSGGELFF
TGTGCCAGCAGCCAAGGATCCGGGGGGGAGCTGTTTTTT
>NA|TRBJ2-1|TRBV6-5|NA
CASSYSSEGPYNEQFF
TGTGCCAGCAGTTACTCGAGTGAGGGCCCGTACAATGAGCAGTTCTTC
>NA|TRBJ2-3|TRBV10-3|NA
CAISDRSRDTQYF
TGTGCCATCAGCGACAGGTCCAGAGATACGCAGTATTTT
>NA|TRBJ1-6|TRBV6-5|NA
CASSRSLEGSPLHF
TGTGCCAGCAGTCGTTCCTTGGAGGGTTCACCCCTCCACTTT
>NA|TRBJ2-7|TRBV29-1|NA
CSVWEGAYEQYF
TGCAGCGTTTGGGAGGGGGCCTACGAGCAGTACTTC
>TRBD2|TRBJ2-1|TRBV28|NA
CASILGTSGRNEQFF
TGTGCCAGCATCCTTGGGACTAGCGGGAGGAATGAGCAGTTCTTC
>NA|TRBJ2-3|TRBV6-1|NA
CASSETFWGTRTDTQYF
TGTGCCAGCAGTGAGACCTTCTGGGGGACACGCACAGATACGCAGTATTTT
>TRBD2|TRBJ2-7|TRBV7-9|NA
CASSPGGGYGQYF
TGCGCCAGCAGCCCCGGGGGAGGGTACGGGCAGTACTTC
>TRBD1|TRBJ1-1|TRBV6-1|NA
CASGQGRRTEAFF
TGTGCCAGCGGACAGGGTAGAAGGACTGAAGCTTTCTTT
>TRBD1|TRBJ2-1|TRBV9|NA
CASSVRDRDIVGNNEQFF
TGTGCCAGCAGCGTCCGGGACAGGGATATTGTCGGCAACAATGAGCAGTTCTTC
>NA|TRBJ2-7|TRBV19|NA
CASSERGDRGYEQYF
TGTGCCAGTAGCGAGCGGGGGGACAGGGGCTACGAGCAGTACTTC
>NA|TRBJ2-5|TRBV4-1|NA
CASSQGSIAATQRGFAETQYF
TGCGCCAGCAGCCAAGGGTCGATAGCGGCGACCCAGAGGGGTTTTGCAGAGACCCAGTACTTC